This T cell receptor beta chain is drawn from a study of blood T cell repertoires in COVID-19. Study in general: PBMCs, B-cell-depleted T cells, or T cells were the source of the cDNA or gDNA that made up the material.

Methods used by the authors: The assay estimated nucleated cells by amplifying reference gene primers. Method: immunoSEQ multiplex PCR; TCRdb's copy keeps in-frame clones and lacks some. The V and J calls and clone size are taken from that table; D and trimming were inferred from the DNA. The sample shows roughly 230,000 clones, around 90% of them seen only once. J lost 3 bases, V lost 1 base, and 4 bases had no gene match. This CDR3 contains 15 residues. Germline assignment: CDR1 SGHNT and CDR2 YENEEA. This receptor was obtained from a human donor in a cohort sampled during active COVID-19. The sequenced material came from peripheral blood. The chain combines TRBV11-3 with TRBJ2-7; 9 bases are a match to TRBD1. CDR3 DNA sequence: TGTGCCAGCAGCTTAGTGGGGACAGGGAACTACGAGCAGTACTTC. This codes for CASSLVGTGNYEQYF.